This is a list of T cell receptor beta chains from one sample in a study of read filtering for tumor transcriptome and immune sequencing. TCRdb recomputed calls from the reads with MiXCR, one row per CDR3 protein. The table has over 25,000 distinct CDR3 sequences, around an eighth seen once. Input material: a population of CD138-negative cells sorted from bone marrow. The receptor set was obtained from a donor aged 40 or over with multiple myeloma. CDR3s leave out the opening cysteine and the closing phenylalanine or tryptophan. The size of a clone is reported for some rows only, either as once, few or many, or as a class for expanded clones.

>TRBJ2-1|many|13|TRBV7-9
ASSLKGTGYNEQF
>TRBJ2-7|many|9|TRBV9
ASTQRGEQY
>TRBJ2-7|many|14|TRBV10-3
AISEPRTGSSYEQY
>TRBJ1-5|many|11|TRBV2
ASSDQGGQPQH
>TRBJ2-1|many|14|TRBV28
ASSLPGQNLGGEQF
>TRBJ1-2|many|12|TRBV29-1
SVALVGTDYGYT
>TRBJ2-2|many|13|TRBV2
ASSGRGRNTGELF
>TRBJ2-5|many|16|TRBV19
ASSSPRVAGDWQETQY
>TRBJ1-1|many|11|TRBV29-1
SVDPRVNTEAF
>TRBJ2-5|many|11|TRBV7-9
ASSLAGVETQY
>TRBJ1-3|many|13|TRBV11-2
ASSSYIVSGNTIY
>TRBJ1-4|many|13|TRBV30
AWSVGQGGSEKLF
>TRBJ2-3|many|11|TRBV18
ASSTGDTDTQY
>TRBJ1-2|many|11|TRBV29-1
SVGQGTNYGYT
>TRBJ2-1|many|13|TRBV3-1
ASSQEVTLAPEQF
>TRBJ2-1|many|11|TRBV12-3/TRBV12-4
ASSVRASGEQF
>TRBJ2-2|.|12|TRBV5-6
ASRPSGGAQELF
>TRBJ2-6|few|13|TRBV5-1
ASSERLSGANVLT
>TRBJ2-5|many|11|TRBV20-1
SAPPGLQETQY
>TRBJ2-7|many|11|TRBV20-1
SAILAGDYEQY
>TRBJ2-1|many|14|TRBV9
ASSVVVGGPGNEQF
>TRBJ2-7|.|13|TRBV7-9
ASSSQGARGYEQY
>TRBJ1-5|.|13|TRBV20-1
SAVYGPHSNQPQH
>TRBJ2-1|.|12|TRBV6-5
ASSSTSGSFEQF
>TRBJ2-2|.|14|TRBV25-1
ASSDLRQGASGELF
>TRBJ2-1|many|12|TRBV6-1
ASDRDSTYNEQF
>TRBJ2-7|many|13|TRBV3-1
ASSLFWRGDYEQY
>TRBJ2-1|many|15|TRBV19
ASSKRAGRGRNNEQF
>TRBJ2-1|many|13|TRBV12-3/TRBV12-4
ASSFTGVRVNEQF
>TRBJ2-6|many|14|TRBV19
ASSSRGSIGANVLT
>TRBJ1-2|many|8|TRBV21-1
AVRAYGYT
>TRBJ2-1|many|11|TRBV2
AGAPYSYNEQF
>TRBJ1-5|many|11|TRBV12-3/TRBV12-4
ASSFQGAGPQH
>TRBJ1-1|once|11|TRBV6-5
ASGYSIQREAF
>TRBJ1-1|many|9|TRBV20-1
SARLNTEAF
>TRBJ2-7|many|16|TRBV28
ASRSLMTSGAHSYEQY
>TRBJ2-1|many|17|TRBV5-1
ASRPTPDTGPTIYNEQF
>TRBJ2-7|many|10|TRBV2
ASSVQSYEQY
>TRBJ1-1|many|13|TRBV6-6
ASSQGTGGYTEAF
>TRBJ2-1|.|12|TRBV11-3
ASSSYLSYNEQF
>TRBJ2-1|many|11|TRBV2
ASSEDSWHEQF
>TRBJ2-7|few|12|TRBV6-6
ASNTGGPPYEQY
>TRBJ1-1|many|12|TRBV2
ASSEARGNTEAF
>TRBJ1-5|many|15|TRBV4-1
ASSQVSSGYSNQPQH
>TRBJ2-3|many|13|TRBV7-2
ASSFLASGTDTQY
>TRBJ2-3|many|11|TRBV10-3
AIRGLEADTQY
>TRBJ2-1|many|12|TRBV11-2
ASSLGIGNNEQF
>TRBJ2-1|.|18|TRBV18
ASSPTTGATSGRPYNEQF
>TRBJ1-5|many|13|TRBV12-5
ASLPGQIIHQPQH
>TRBJ2-2|many|13|TRBV28
ASSFAGRLTGELF
>TRBJ1-2|medium-sized|13|TRBV12-5
ASGLEGQSSYGYT
>TRBJ2-3|many|12|TRBV29-1
SVAGTQGPDTQY
>TRBJ2-3|.|13|TRBV10-2
ACSENSGSTDTQY
>TRBJ2-5|many|15|TRBV5-1
ASSFAPAGGFEETQY
>TRBJ2-1|.|13|TRBV20-1
SARDGSVPYREQF
>TRBJ2-5|many|11|TRBV7-8
ASSLQRLETQY
>TRBJ2-2|many|11|TRBV25-1
ASSEYVTGELF
>TRBJ2-1|many|12|TRBV11-2
ASSLFHRDNEQF
>TRBJ2-1|.|14|TRBV19
ASSSPGESSYNEQF